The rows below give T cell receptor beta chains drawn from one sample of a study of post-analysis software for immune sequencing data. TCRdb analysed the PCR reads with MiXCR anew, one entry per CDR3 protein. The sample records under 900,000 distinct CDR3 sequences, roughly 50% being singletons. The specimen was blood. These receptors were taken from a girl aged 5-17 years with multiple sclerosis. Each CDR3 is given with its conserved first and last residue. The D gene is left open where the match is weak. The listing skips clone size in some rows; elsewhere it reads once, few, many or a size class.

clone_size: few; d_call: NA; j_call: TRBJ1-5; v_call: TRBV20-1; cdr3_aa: CSARDRGNQPQHF; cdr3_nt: TGCAGTGCTAGAGATAGAGGGAATCAGCCCCAGCATTTT
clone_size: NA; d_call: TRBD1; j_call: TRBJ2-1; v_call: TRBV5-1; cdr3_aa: CASSPPTGLYNEQFF; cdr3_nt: TGCGCCAGCAGCCCCCCGACAGGGCTCTACAATGAGCAGTTCTTC
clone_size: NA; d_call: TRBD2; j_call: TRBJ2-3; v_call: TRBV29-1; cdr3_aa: CSVTSGLTDTQYF; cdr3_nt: TGCAGCGTTACTAGCGGCCTCACAGATACGCAGTATTTT
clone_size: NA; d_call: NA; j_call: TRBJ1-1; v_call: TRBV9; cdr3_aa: CASSVSGTLGTEAFF; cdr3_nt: TGTGCCAGCAGCGTCTCCGGGACTCTCGGTACTGAAGCTTTCTTT
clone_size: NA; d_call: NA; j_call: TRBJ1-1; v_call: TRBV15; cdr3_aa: CATSRDQGREPRTTEAFF; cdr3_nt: TGTGCCACCAGCAGAGATCAGGGGAGGGAGCCCAGGACCACTGAAGCTTTCTTT
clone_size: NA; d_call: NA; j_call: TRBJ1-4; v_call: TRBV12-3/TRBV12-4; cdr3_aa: CASSLRAEGFGGGKLFF; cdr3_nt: TGTGCCAGCAGTTTACGGGCTGAAGGGTTTGGGGGTGGAAAACTGTTTTTT
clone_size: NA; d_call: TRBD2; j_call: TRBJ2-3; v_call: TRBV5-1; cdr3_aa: CASSEGRVAGSSTDTQYF; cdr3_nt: TGCGCCAGCAGCGAGGGTCGGGTAGCGGGGTCTAGCACAGATACGCAGTATTTT
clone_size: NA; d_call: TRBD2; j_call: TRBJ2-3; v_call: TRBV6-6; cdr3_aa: CASSYTSGGRTDTQYF; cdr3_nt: TGTGCCAGCAGTTACACTAGCGGGGGGCGCACAGATACGCAGTATTTT
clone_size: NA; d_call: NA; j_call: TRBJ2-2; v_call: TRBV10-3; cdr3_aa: CAIRPTTRNTGELFF; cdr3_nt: TGTGCCATCAGGCCGACTACCCGGAACACCGGGGAGCTGTTTTTT
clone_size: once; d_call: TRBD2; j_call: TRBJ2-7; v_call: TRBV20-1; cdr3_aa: CSARLAGNSYEQYF; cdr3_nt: TGCAGTGCTAGACTAGCGGGAAACTCCTACGAGCAGTACTTC
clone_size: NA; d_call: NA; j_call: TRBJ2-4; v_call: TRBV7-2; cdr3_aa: CASSLESLAKNIQYF; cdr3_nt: TGTGCCAGCAGCTTAGAATCGCTAGCCAAAAACATTCAGTACTTC
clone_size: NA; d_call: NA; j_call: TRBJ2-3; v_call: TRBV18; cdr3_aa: CASSPPGGPDTQYF; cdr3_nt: TGTGCCAGCTCACCACCCGGTGGACCAGATACGCAGTATTTT
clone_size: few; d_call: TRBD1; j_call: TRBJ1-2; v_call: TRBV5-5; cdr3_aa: CASSLYPGQGISNYGYTF; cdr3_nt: TGTGCCAGCAGCTTGTACCCGGGACAGGGGATATCTAACTATGGCTACACCTTC
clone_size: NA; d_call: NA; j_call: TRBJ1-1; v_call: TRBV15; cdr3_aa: CATSPRDMNTEAFF; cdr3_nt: TGTGCCACCAGCCCCAGGGACATGAACACTGAAGCTTTCTTT
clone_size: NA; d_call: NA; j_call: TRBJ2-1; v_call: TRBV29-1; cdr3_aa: CSVEGGQDSYNEQFF; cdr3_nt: TGCAGCGTTGAAGGAGGCCAGGACTCCTACAATGAGCAGTTCTTC
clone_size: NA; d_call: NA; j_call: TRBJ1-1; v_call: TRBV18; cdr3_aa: CASSSRQAREAFF; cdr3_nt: TGTGCCAGCTCATCTCGACAGGCGCGTGAAGCTTTCTTT
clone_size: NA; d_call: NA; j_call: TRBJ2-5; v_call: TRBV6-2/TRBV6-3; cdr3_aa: CASRPQVRETQYF; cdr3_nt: TGTGCCAGCAGACCGCAGGTCCGGGAGACCCAGTACTTC
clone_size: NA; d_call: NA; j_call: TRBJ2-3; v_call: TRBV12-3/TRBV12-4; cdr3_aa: CASSLYRHRDTQYF; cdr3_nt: TGTGCCAGCAGTTTGTATAGGCACAGAGATACGCAGTATTTT
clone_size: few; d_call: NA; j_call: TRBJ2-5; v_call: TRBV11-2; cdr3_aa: CASSLSRWAVQETQYF; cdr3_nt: TGTGCCAGCAGCTTGAGCCGGTGGGCGGTACAGGAGACCCAGTACTTC
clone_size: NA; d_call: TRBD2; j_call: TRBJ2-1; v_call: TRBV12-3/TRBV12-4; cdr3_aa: CASIIAGRYNEQFF; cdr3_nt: TGTGCCAGCATAATAGCGGGCCGTTACAATGAGCAGTTCTTC
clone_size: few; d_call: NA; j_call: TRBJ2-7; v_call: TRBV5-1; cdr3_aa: CASSLEEAGSEEQYF; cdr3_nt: TGCGCCAGCAGCCTAGAAGAAGCTGGTTCGGAGGAGCAGTACTTC
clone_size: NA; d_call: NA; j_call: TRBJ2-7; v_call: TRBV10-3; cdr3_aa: CAISEVGAGSYEQYF; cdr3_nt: TGTGCCATCAGTGAAGTAGGGGCAGGTTCCTACGAGCAGTACTTC
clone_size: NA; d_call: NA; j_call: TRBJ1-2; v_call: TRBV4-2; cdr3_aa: CASSQDGLLQTNYGYTF; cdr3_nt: TGTGCCAGCAGCCAAGATGGTCTTCTACAGACCAACTATGGCTACACCTTC
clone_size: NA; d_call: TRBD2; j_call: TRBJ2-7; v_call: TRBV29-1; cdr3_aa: CSVEGTTFYEQYF; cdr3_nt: TGCAGCGTGGAGGGGACTACGTTCTACGAGCAGTACTTC
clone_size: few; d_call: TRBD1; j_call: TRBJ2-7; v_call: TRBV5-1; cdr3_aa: CASSLAGQGRHEQYF; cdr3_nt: TGCGCCAGCAGCTTGGCCGGACAGGGTCGCCACGAGCAGTACTTC
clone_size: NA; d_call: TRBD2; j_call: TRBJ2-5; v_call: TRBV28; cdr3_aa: CASSFSGRLAQETQYF; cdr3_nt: TGTGCCAGCAGTTTTAGCGGGAGGTTGGCCCAAGAGACCCAGTACTTC